The rows below give T cell receptor beta chains drawn from one sample of a study of cytomegalovirus exposure and HLA in healthy donors. The repertoire was sequenced with immunoSEQ multiplex PCR; TCRdb's copy has only in-frame clones and lacks some. The table records 150,000 to 200,000 clones, 76% of them present only once. The sequencing input was PBMCs. The receptors derive from a man younger than 35 in good health and CMV-seronegative. Each CDR3 is given with its conserved first and last residue. The D gene is left open where the match is weak. Expanded clones get a size class; other rows say once, few or many, or leave the size out.

NA NA TRBJ1-2 TRBV19 CASSISRNYGYTF TGTGCCAGTAGTATCAGCAGGAACTATGGCTACACCTTC
NA TRBD1 TRBJ1-6 TRBV6-1 CASSEGTGNSSPLHF TGTGCCAGCAGTGAGGGGACAGGGAATTCCTCACCCCTCCACTTT
NA NA TRBJ1-6 TRBV6-6 CASSYSSGNYNSPLHF TGTGCCAGCAGTTACTCATCGGGGAACTATAATTCACCCCTCCACTTT
NA TRBD2 TRBJ2-2 TRBV9 CASSVASGGTGELFF TGTGCCAGCAGCGTTGCCAGCGGGGGCACCGGGGAGCTGTTTTTT
NA NA TRBJ2-2 TRBV5-4 CASSRDSYTGELFF TGTGCCAGCAGCCGGGACTCCTACACCGGGGAGCTGTTTTTT
few TRBD1 TRBJ2-1 TRBV6-4 CASSGVGDRGLNEQFF TGTGCCAGCAGTGGAGTCGGGGACAGGGGGCTGAATGAGCAGTTCTTC
NA NA TRBJ1-1 TRBV6-5 CATRRWRERLAEAFF TGTGCCACCAGGAGGTGGAGGGAACGCCTCGCTGAAGCTTTCTTT
NA TRBD2 TRBJ2-7 TRBV7-2 CASSSHWASGSYEQYF TGTGCCAGCAGCTCCCACTGGGCTAGCGGATCCTACGAGCAGTACTTC
NA TRBD1 TRBJ1-1 TRBV27 CASSNYRGTEAFF TGTGCCAGCAGTAACTACAGGGGCACTGAAGCTTTCTTT
NA NA TRBJ2-2 TRBV4-2 CASSQGTAQTGELFF TGTGCCAGCAGCCAAGGGACAGCTCAAACCGGGGAGCTGTTTTTT
NA NA TRBJ2-5 TRBV4-1 CASSQPVLFTAQYF TGCGCCAGCAGCCAACCGGTCCTCTTCACGGCCCAGTACTTC
NA TRBD2 TRBJ2-3 TRBV28 CAGSSGGAGTDTQYF TGTGCCGGATCTAGCGGGGGGGCCGGAACAGATACGCAGTATTTT
NA NA TRBJ1-3 TRBV6-5 CASSPPVGNTIYF TGTGCCAGCAGTCCCCCCGTGGGAAACACCATATATTTT
NA NA TRBJ2-2 TRBV6-1 CASSGFRLSTGELFF TGTGCCAGCAGTGGATTTAGACTGAGCACCGGGGAGCTGTTTTTT
NA NA TRBJ2-3 TRBV13 CATTYTDTQYF TGTGCCACCACCTACACAGATACGCAGTATTTT
NA TRBD2 TRBJ2-1 TRBV6-5 CASSPTSAFYNEQFF TGTGCCAGCAGCCCGACTAGCGCTTTCTACAATGAGCAGTTCTTC
NA TRBD2 TRBJ2-3 TRBV5-6 CASSNKGLAGIGDTQYF TGTGCCAGCAGCAACAAGGGACTAGCGGGAATCGGAGATACGCAGTATTTT
NA NA TRBJ2-7 TRBV6-6 CASSHLDPRGEQYF TGTGCCAGCAGTCACCTCGATCCTAGGGGGGAGCAGTACTTC
NA NA TRBJ1-2 TRBV5-8 CASSLARRVVYGYTF TGTGCCAGCAGTTTGGCGAGGAGGGTTGTCTATGGCTACACCTTC
NA NA TRBJ1-2 TRBV5-1 CASSQQGDGYTF TGCGCCAGCAGCCAACAGGGAGATGGCTACACCTTC
NA TRBD2 TRBJ2-3 TRBV7-7 CASSLGLAGTDTQYF TGTGCTAGCAGCTTAGGTCTAGCGGGCACAGATACGCAGTATTTT
NA TRBD2 TRBJ2-3 TRBV28 CANRRAGGGTDTQYF TGTGCCAACAGGAGAGCGGGGGGTGGGACAGATACGCAGTATTTT
once NA TRBJ1-5 TRBV5-6 CASSLQGGNQPQHF TGTGCCAGCAGCTTACAGGGAGGCAATCAGCCCCAGCATTTT
NA NA TRBJ2-7 TRBV25-1 CASSDYGVRGFYEQYF TGTGCCAGCAGTGATTACGGGGTCAGGGGTTTTTACGAGCAGTACTTC
NA TRBD1 TRBJ1-1 TRBV28 CASSTGGVVPFF TGTGCCAGCAGTACAGGGGGCGTGGTACCCTTCTTT
once NA TRBJ1-2 TRBV27 CASGGGRYGYTF TGTGCCAGCGGGGGGGGTAGGTATGGCTACACCTTC
NA NA TRBJ2-5 TRBV5-1 CASSVEGARIETQYF TGCGCCAGCAGCGTGGAGGGGGCGCGGATAGAGACCCAGTACTTC
NA TRBD2 TRBJ2-2 TRBV4-2 CASSQGTSGGANTGELFF TGTGCCAGCAGCCAAGGGACTAGCGGGGGGGCGAACACCGGGGAGCTGTTTTTT
NA NA TRBJ2-3 TRBV5-1 CASSLAGGGGSTDTQYF TGCGCCAGCAGCTTGGCCGGAGGGGGCGGGAGCACAGATACGCAGTATTTT
NA NA TRBJ2-3 TRBV6-1 CASSDTGSTDTQYF TGTGCCAGCAGTGACACAGGATCCACAGATACGCAGTATTTT
NA NA TRBJ1-2 TRBV5-4 CASSLVHRDFYGYTF TGTGCCAGCAGCTTGGTCCACAGGGATTTCTATGGCTACACCTTC
once TRBD1 TRBJ1-2 TRBV11-2 CASSSIRDRGTKLNYGYTF TGTGCCAGCAGCTCTATCCGGGACAGGGGGACCAAACTTAACTATGGCTACACCTTC
few NA TRBJ1-5 TRBV5-6 CASSLTANSNQPQHF TGTGCCAGCAGCTTGACAGCTAATAGCAATCAGCCCCAGCATTTT
NA NA TRBJ1-4 TRBV30 CACQGGEKLFF TGTGCCTGCCAGGGCGGTGAAAAACTGTTTTTT
once TRBD1 TRBJ2-3 TRBV5-1 CASSLETGLQVTQYF TGCGCCAGCAGCTTGGAGACAGGGTTACAGGTTACGCAGTATTTT
NA NA TRBJ2-7 TRBV9 CASSPRMTSYEQYF TGTGCCAGCAGCCCGAGAATGACTAGCTACGAGCAGTACTTC
NA TRBD1 TRBJ2-7 TRBV27 CASSPSGQGGHEQYF TGTGCCAGCAGTCCTTCGGGACAGGGTGGCCACGAGCAGTACTTC
NA TRBD1 TRBJ1-1 TRBV27 CASSPGTGQGAFF TGTGCCAGCAGTCCCGGGACAGGCCAAGGAGCTTTCTTT
NA NA TRBJ2-7 TRBV6-5 CASSQSRQAPYEQYF TGTGCCAGCAGCCAGTCCCGACAGGCTCCCTACGAGCAGTACTTC
NA NA TRBJ2-7 TRBV9 CASSVRGGSSYEQYF TGTGCCAGCAGCGTCAGGGGTGGGAGCTCCTACGAGCAGTACTTC
NA NA TRBJ1-1 TRBV5-1 CASSLGPGNTEAFF TGCGCCAGCAGCTTGGGGCCGGGGAACACTGAAGCTTTCTTT
NA NA TRBJ2-1 TRBV11-2 CASSLVVRSWANEQFF TGTGCCAGCAGCTTAGTAGTCCGAAGTTGGGCGAATGAGCAGTTCTTC
NA TRBD1 TRBJ1-1 TRBV10-1 CASTEETGSTEAFF TGCGCCAGCACCGAGGAGACAGGGAGCACTGAAGCTTTCTTT
once NA TRBJ1-1 TRBV6-1 CASSFRQRQNEAFF TGTGCCAGTAGTTTCCGACAAAGACAGAATGAAGCTTTCTTT
NA NA TRBJ2-1 TRBV5-1 CASSLNPQRTYNEQFF TGCGCCAGCAGCTTGAATCCCCAGCGGACCTACAATGAGCAGTTCTTC
NA NA TRBJ2-7 TRBV6-5 CASSYGGTTYEQYF TGTGCCAGCAGTTACGGCGGGACGACCTACGAGCAGTACTTC
NA NA TRBJ2-3 TRBV7-9 CASSLASGMADTQYF TGTGCCAGCAGCTTAGCGTCAGGGATGGCAGATACGCAGTATTTT
NA NA TRBJ1-1 TRBV6-6 CASSKGYREAFF TGTGCCAGCAGCAAGGGGTACCGTGAAGCTTTCTTT